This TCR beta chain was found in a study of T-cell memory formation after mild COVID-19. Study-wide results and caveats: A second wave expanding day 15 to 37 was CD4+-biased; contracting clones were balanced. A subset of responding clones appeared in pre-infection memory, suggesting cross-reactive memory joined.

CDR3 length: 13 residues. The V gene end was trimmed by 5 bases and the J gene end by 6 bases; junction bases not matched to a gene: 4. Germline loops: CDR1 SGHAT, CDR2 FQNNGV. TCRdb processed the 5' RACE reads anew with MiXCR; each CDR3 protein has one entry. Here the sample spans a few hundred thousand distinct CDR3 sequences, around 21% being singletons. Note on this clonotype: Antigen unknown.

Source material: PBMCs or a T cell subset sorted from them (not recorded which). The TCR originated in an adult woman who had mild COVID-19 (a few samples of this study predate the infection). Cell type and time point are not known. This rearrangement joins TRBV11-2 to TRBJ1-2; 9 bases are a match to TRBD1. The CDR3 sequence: CASSPQGADGYTF. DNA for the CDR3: TGTGCCAGCAGCCCACAGGGGGCGGATGGCTACACCTTC.